The next 15 T cell receptor beta chains were all read from a single sample in a study of T cells in women clearing cervical HPV infection. Repertoires were generated with immunoSEQ multiplex PCR, while TCRdb's copy carries only in-frame clones and drops some. The listing records around 31,000 clones. Sequenced input: blood buffy coat. All receptors derive from a woman between 18 and 69 years old with a cervical HPV16 infection that either progressed to CIN3+ or cleared (not recorded which).

Remarks on this clone: The sequence runs out 3 residues before the end of the CDR3; the remainder is reconstructed from the germline J gene. This chain joins TRBV2 and TRBJ2-7; no firm D call. Between the trimmed V and J ends, which lost 9 bases and 0 bases, there was a span of 9 bases. This CDR3 spans 12 amino acids. Germline CDR1 SNHLY, CDR2 FYNNEI. The part of the CDR3 DNA that was read is TGTGCCAGTCGAAGCGCCTCCTACGAG. Encoded protein: CASRSASYE. The full CDR3 sequence reads CASRSASYEQYF.

CDR3 sequence reads: CASSQDLQGYNSPLHF. Partial CDR3 DNA: TGTGCCAGCAGCCAAGATCTGCAGGGCTATAATTCACCC. The gene calls are TRBV4-2 and TRBJ1-6, with D possibly matching TRBD1 (5 bases). The read comes to an end 3 residues before the CDR3 does, leaving the germline J gene to fill in the end. V was cut by 0 bases and J by 3 bases, with 9 bases left in between. Germline V gene sequence: CDR1 LGHNA, CDR2 YNFKEQ. This CDR3 contains 16 residues.

Regarding this clone: The read halts 3 residues ahead of the CDR3 end, with the missing end drawn from the germline J gene. The genes are TRBV18 and TRBJ1-2; D is unresolved. Germline-derived CDR1 and CDR2 are KGHSH and LQKENI. This CDR3 has 16 amino acids. The covered CDR3 bases are TGTGCCAGCTCACCACCGAGAGACATCTCCTACAATGAC. Amino acid sequence: CASSPPRDISYND. The whole CDR3 region reads CASSPPRDISYNDYTF.

Remarks on this clone: The sequenced fragment ends 3 residues before the CDR3 boundary, so the rest is inferred from the germline J gene. This chain connects TRBV6-2 or TRBV6-3 to TRBJ1-5, with D unresolved. Trimming shortened V by 4 bases and J by 2 bases, and 12 bases separated the two germline ends. This CDR3 has 15 amino acids. CDR1 is MNHEY and CDR2 is SVGEGT in the germline V gene. The covered CDR3 bases are TGTGCCAGCAGTTCGTCTAGACGGGGCAATCAGCCC. Translated: CASSSSRRGNQP. The complete CDR3 protein is CASSSSRRGNQPQHF.

Turning to this clone: From the germline J gene comes the end of the CDR3, since the read stops 3 residues before it. This chain uses TRBV20-1 with TRBJ2-1; D is possibly TRBD1 (5 bases). The CDR3 is made up of 14 amino acids. Looked up from germline, CDR1 is DFQATT and CDR2 is SNEGSKA (reference sequence). V was trimmed by 6 bases and J by 8 bases, leaving 20 bases between them. The CDR3 region is CSAEEPTGFDEQFF. Partial CDR3 DNA: TGCAGTGCAGAAGAACCAACAGGTTTCGATGAG.

About this clone itself: Coverage ceases 3 residues before the CDR3 finishes, and the germline J gene fills in the end. The chain recombines TRBV19 with TRBJ2-3; 10 nucleotides agree with TRBD1. The CDR3 length is 16 residues. The germline CDR1 and CDR2 sequences are LNHDA and SQIVND (reference sequence). Here the CDR3 reads CASRATGQGSQETQYF. The covered CDR3 bases are TGTGCCAGTCGAGCGACGGGACAGGGGTCCCAAGAGACG.

Points on this clone: The CDR3 end falls 3 residues outside the read, so it is completed with the germline J gene. The chain employs TRBV6-1 and TRBJ2-3, with D possibly being TRBD1 (5 bases). The CDR3 runs 14 residues. CDR1 MNHNS and CDR2 SASEGT come from the germline V gene. The V gene lost 1 base and the J gene lost 4 bases, with 9 bases spanning the gap. The covered CDR3 bases are TGTGCCAGCAGTGAAGGGGCAGGGTCAGATACG. Translation: CASSEGAGSDT. The complete CDR3 reads CASSEGAGSDTQYF.

Turning to this clone: The read ends 3 residues early relative to the CDR3; the germline J gene fills the gap. This chain joins TRBV18 and TRBJ1-4; 7 bases agree with TRBD1. This CDR3 spans 14 amino acids. Germline V gene data show CDR1 as KGHSH and CDR2 as LQKENI. J was trimmed by 7 bases and V by 4 bases; bases with no gene match: 6. The sequenced CDR3 bases are TGTGCCAGCTCACTAACAGGGGCCAGTGAAAAA. Translation: CASSLTGASEK. The full CDR3 protein is CASSLTGASEKLFF.

For this clone: The CDR3 goes on 3 residues after the read ends, and that part is filled in from the germline J gene. The chain has TRBV6-2 or TRBV6-3 and TRBJ2-5, with TRBD1 matching 7 bases. This CDR3 region has 16 residues. J was trimmed by 4 bases and V by 6 bases; bases with no gene match: 14. Germline V gene data show CDR1 as MNHEY and CDR2 as SVGEGT. The CDR3 bases that were read are TGTGCCAGCAGAACCGAAGCGACAGGGCTTGGAGAGACC. It is translated as CASRTEATGLGET. The full CDR3 reads CASRTEATGLGETQYF.

The part of the CDR3 DNA that was read is TGTGCCAGCAGTGCGGAATTGATGGGGCAC. Its protein is CASSAELMGH. The entire CDR3 protein reads CASSAELMGHYTF. V and J are TRBV2 and TRBJ1-2, with D perhaps TRBD1 (5 bases). The read terminates 3 residues ahead of where the CDR3 ends, so the germline J gene completes it. Germline V lookup: CDR1 SNHLY, CDR2 FYNNEI. The CDR3 sequence is 13 residues long. Based on the CDR3 plus reference TRBV2 and TRBJ1-2, the full variable domain is EPEVTQTPSHQVTQMGQEVILRCVPISNHLYFYWYRQILGQKVEFLVSFYNNEISEKSEIFDDQFSVERPDGSNFTLKIRSTKLEDSAMYFCASSAELMGHYTFGSGTRLTVV.

For this clone: Read sequence stops 3 residues before the CDR3 end, and the germline J gene provides the missing end. The chain recombines TRBV2 with TRBJ1-3; D is ambiguous. This CDR3 has 15 amino acids. Deletions cut 3 bases from V and 3 bases from J, with 12 bases between. The germline CDR1 and CDR2 sequences are SNHLY and FYNNEI. The CDR3: CASSERGNLGNTIYF. The CDR3 bases that were read are TGTGCCAGCAGTGAGCGCGGAAACCTTGGAAACACC.

Note on this clone: The sequence runs out 3 residues before the end of the CDR3; the remainder is reconstructed from the germline J gene. This rearrangement joins TRBV7-6 to TRBJ1-4; D is unclear. V was cut by 1 base and J by 4 bases, with 4 bases left in between. The germline V gene has CDR1 SGHVS and CDR2 FNYEAQ. This CDR3 contains 13 residues. The part of the CDR3 DNA that was read is TGTGCCAGCAGCTTAGGGCATAATGAAAAA. The encoded protein is CASSLGHNEK. The CDR3, in full, reads CASSLGHNEKLFF.

On this clone itself: The CDR3 is cut off 3 residues early in the read; its end comes from the germline J gene. This chain joins TRBV3-1 (or the pseudogene TRBV3-2) and TRBJ2-7; 9 bases are a match to TRBD2. The V and J ends lost 1 base and 2 bases, in that order; junction bases with no gene match: 3. The CDR3 is 15 residues long. CDR1 LGHDT and CDR2 YNNKEL come from the germline V gene (reference sequence). The CDR3 DNA, read in part, is TGTGCCAGCAGCCAAGGAGCGGGGGGACCCTACGAG. Protein: CASSQGAGGPYE. The full CDR3 protein is CASSQGAGGPYEQYF.

Of note for this clone: Read sequence stops 3 residues before the CDR3 end, and the germline J gene provides the missing end. V is TRBV7-9 and J is TRBJ2-3; 10 bases agree with TRBD2. Germline CDR1 and CDR2: SEHNR and FQNEAQ (reference sequence). The CDR3 is 15 residues long. The ends lost 5 bases at V and 6 bases at J; junction bases unmatched: 8. Here the CDR3 reads CASSASGGGRDTQYF. Incomplete CDR3 DNA: TGTGCCAGCAGCGCCAGCGGGGGGGGCAGGGATACG.

As regards this clone: The read falls 3 residues short of the CDR3 end, and the missing part is taken from the germline J gene. The chain employs TRBV2 and TRBJ2-5; possibly TRBD1 for D (6 bases). Germline V gene sequence: CDR1 SNHLY, CDR2 FYNNEI. The CDR3 consists of 12 residues. V was cut by 7 bases and J by 5 bases, with 11 bases left in between. The CDR3 bases that were read are TGTGCCAGCAAAGGGGGATGGGAGACC. Translated: CASKGGWET. The full CDR3 protein reads CASKGGWETQYF.